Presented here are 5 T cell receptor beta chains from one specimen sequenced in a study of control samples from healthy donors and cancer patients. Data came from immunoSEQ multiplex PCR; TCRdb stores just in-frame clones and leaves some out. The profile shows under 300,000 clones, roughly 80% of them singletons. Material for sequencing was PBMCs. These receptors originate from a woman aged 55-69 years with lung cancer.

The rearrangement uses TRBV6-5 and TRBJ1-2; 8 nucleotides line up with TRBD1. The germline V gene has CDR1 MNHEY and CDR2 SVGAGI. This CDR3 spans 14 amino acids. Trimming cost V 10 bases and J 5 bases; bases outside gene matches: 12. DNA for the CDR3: TGTGCCACGCACCCACCCGGGACAGGTTATGGCTACACCTTC. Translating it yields CATHPPGTGYGYTF.

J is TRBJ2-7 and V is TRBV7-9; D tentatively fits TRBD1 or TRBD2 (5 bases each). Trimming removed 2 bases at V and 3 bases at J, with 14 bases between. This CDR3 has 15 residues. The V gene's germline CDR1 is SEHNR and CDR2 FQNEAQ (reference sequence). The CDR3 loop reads CASSLTPGRIYEQYF. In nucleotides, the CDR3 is TGTGCCAGCAGCTTAACGCCGGGACGAATCTACGAGCAGTACTTC.

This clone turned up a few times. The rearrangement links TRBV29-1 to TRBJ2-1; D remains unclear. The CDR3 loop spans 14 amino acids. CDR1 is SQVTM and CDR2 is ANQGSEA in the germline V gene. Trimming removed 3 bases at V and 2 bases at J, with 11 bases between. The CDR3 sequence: CSVEWPEAYNEQFF. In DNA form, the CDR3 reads TGCAGCGTTGAGTGGCCCGAAGCCTACAATGAGCAGTTCTTC.

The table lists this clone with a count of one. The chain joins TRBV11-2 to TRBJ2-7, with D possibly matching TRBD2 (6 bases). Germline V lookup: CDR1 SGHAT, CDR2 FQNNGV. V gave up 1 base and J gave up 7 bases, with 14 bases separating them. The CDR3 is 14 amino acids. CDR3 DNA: TGTGCCAGCAGCTTAGGACAGAGTGGAGGGGAGCAGTACTTC. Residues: CASSLGQSGGEQYF.

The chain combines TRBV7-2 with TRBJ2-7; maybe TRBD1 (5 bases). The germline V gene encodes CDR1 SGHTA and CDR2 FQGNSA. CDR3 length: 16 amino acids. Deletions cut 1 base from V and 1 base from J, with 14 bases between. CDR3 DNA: TGTGCCAGCAGCTTAGTGCCGGACATGAGGTCCTACGAGCAGTACTTC. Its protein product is CASSLVPDMRSYEQYF.